This T cell receptor (beta chain) originates from a study of T cell changes during pregnancy in multiple sclerosis. The V end was cut by 6 bases, the J end by 4 bases, with 27 bases between. Per germline, CDR1 MNHEY and CDR2 SMNVEV (reference sequence). The CDR3 runs to 18 residues. Repertoires were generated with immunoSEQ multiplex PCR, while TCRdb's copy carries only in-frame clones and drops some. Among some 75,000 clones listed, roughly 96% were seen once. The sample in question was peripheral blood, obtained in the second trimester of pregnancy. The chain carries TRBV27 and TRBJ1-2, with a possible D match to TRBD1 (5 bases). This TCR came from a female donor with multiple sclerosis, enrolled in a pregnancy study. The CDR3 here is CASSSTGLGASLLYGYTF. CDR3 in DNA: TGTGCCAGCAGCAGCACAGGTCTCGGAGCATCCCTTCTCTATGGCTACACCTTC.